Each of the 9 T cell receptor beta chains below was sequenced from the same sample in a study of shared clonotypes between healthy human individuals (dated by TCRdb to 2020 to 2021). Library preparation used the immunoSEQ multiplex PCR assay. Entries here come from immuneACCESS through TCRdb and include only in-frame sequences with V and J called. Some clones fail to appear in such tables; in the studies checked, an unresolved V gene covers under half of the shortfall, and the cause of the remainder is unknown. For this sample the table gives a few million clones, of which more than 90% were detected only once. Jointly, the top ten make up 0.14% of the sample. The sequenced material came from naive CD4+ T cells sorted from blood. The meaning of the sample's cell subset or site label: CD45RA+ positively selected. The receptors originated from a man aged 18 to 30 in good health.

This clone was seen a single time. The V gene is TRBV25-1, the J gene TRBJ1-5; D might be TRBD1 (6 bases). Trimming shortened V by 6 bases and J by 8 bases, and 26 bases separated the two germline ends. The CDR3 is made up of 17 amino acids. CDR1 and CDR2 from the germline V gene are MGHDK and SYGVNS. This CDR3 is CASSTGLEGGRKKPQHF. As DNA, the CDR3 is TGTGCCAGCAGCACCGGCCTCGAGGGGGGGCGCAAGAAGCCCCAGCATTTT.

The CDR3 loop is CASRKDRVGNQPQHF. Written as DNA, the CDR3 is TGTGCCAGTAGAAAAGACAGGGTTGGCAATCAGCCCCAGCATTTT. The chain combines TRBV19 with TRBJ1-5; 7 nucleotides agree with TRBD1. CDR1 is LNHDA and CDR2 is SQIVND in the germline V gene (reference sequence). V was pared by 6 bases and J by 2 bases, with 7 bases of the junction left unmatched. The CDR3 length is 15 residues.

This chain uses TRBV30 with TRBJ2-1; 7 nucleotides align to TRBD1. This CDR3 comprises 12 residues. Germline V gene sequence: CDR1 GTSNPN, CDR2 SVGIG (reference sequence). With V trimmed by 2 bases and J by 7 bases, 2 bases remained unmatched. The CDR3 region is CAWSLQGNEQFF. The CDR3 DNA is TGTGCCTGGAGTTTACAGGGGAATGAGCAGTTCTTC.

This clone was counted a single time. V gene TRBV4-3 combines with J gene TRBJ1-4; D is possibly TRBD1 (5 bases). V lost 0 bases and J 8 bases, leaving 16 bases between the germline ends. Germline CDR1 LGHNA, CDR2 YSLEER. CDR3 length equals 16 residues. This CDR3 reads CASSQEGPGRREKLFF. The CDR3 DNA reads as TGCGCCAGCAGCCAAGAGGGCCCAGGGCGAAGGGAAAAACTGTTTTTT.

J is TRBJ2-1 and V is TRBV10-3, with TRBD2 matching 16 bases. J lost 8 bases, V lost 6 bases, and 7 bases had no gene match. Germline values: CDR1 ENHRY, CDR2 SYGVKD. This CDR3 contains 16 residues. In DNA, the CDR3 is TGTGCCATCAGCCCAGGGACTAGCGGGGGGGAACATGAGCAGTTCTTC. This gives the protein CAISPGTSGGEHEQFF.

CDR3 protein: CASCARDLYNEQFF. CDR3 sequence (DNA): TGTGCCAGCTGCGCCCGGGACTTGTACAATGAGCAGTTCTTC. V and J are TRBV27 and TRBJ2-1, with D maybe TRBD2 (6 bases). The V gene lost 8 bases and the J gene lost 4 bases, with 15 bases spanning the gap. The CDR3 has 14 amino acids. Germline assignment: CDR1 MNHEY and CDR2 SMNVEV (reference sequence).

The chain joins TRBV6-4 to TRBJ1-5; no reliable D call. CDR1 and CDR2 from the germline V gene are MRHNA and SNTAGT. V was clipped by 6 bases and J by 1 base, with 13 bases between them. The CDR3 length is 15 residues. CDR3 sequence (DNA): TGTGCCAGCAGACCCCTTTCAGTGAGCAATCAGCCCCAGCATTTT. Protein product: CASRPLSVSNQPQHF.

V gene TRBV5-3 combines with J gene TRBJ1-5, with 8 positions matching TRBD1. TRBV5-3 is identified as an open reading frame with a role that is uncertain. There are 17 residues in the CDR3. Losses at the gene ends were 7 bases for V and 9 bases for J; bases not matched to a gene: 21. The CDR3 sequence is CARHPWGTGAVIWPQHF. In DNA form, the CDR3 reads TGTGCCAGACACCCATGGGGGACAGGCGCCGTTATTTGGCCCCAGCATTTT.

Details on this clone: In the same sample, other DNA sequences code for this CDR3. This chain uses TRBV19 with TRBJ1-5; D remains unclear. Germline loops: CDR1 LNHDA, CDR2 SQIVND (reference sequence). The CDR3 runs 14 residues. Trimming took 3 bases from V and 6 from J, leaving 12 bases between them. The CDR3 coding sequence is TGTGCCAGTAGTATTGAAGGCAAGGGTCAGCCCCAGCATTTT. Its protein product is CASSIEGKGQPQHF.